This TCR beta chain was documented in a study of human T cells and chemical hapten exposure. Overall study context: Small pooled library volume differences mainly caused per-sample TCR yield variation.

The sample's time point: healthy volunteer bleed at 6 weeks. Total RNA extraction was carried out from unfractionated whole blood. This clonotype was counted at least ten times. Each cDNA molecule in the library carried unique molecular identifiers. TCRdb passed the RACE reads through MiXCR, listing each CDR3 protein once. This repertoire shows 70,000 to 95,000 distinct CDR3 sequences, about 9.2% found once; its top ten account for 1.7%. Trimming pared 0 bases from V and 1 base from J, leaving 12 bases between. CDR3 size: 16 residues. CDR1 and CDR2 (germline): SGHRS, YFSETQ. J is TRBJ2-3 and V is TRBV5-1; possible D gene TRBD2, 5 bases. This sequence was found in a female donor in good health. Some clones in this sample may be carry-over from other donors' samples. Source material: whole blood. CDR3 coding DNA: TGCGCCAGCAGCTTGGACGGGGATCCCCGCACAGATACGCAGTATTTT. Translation gives CASSLDGDPRTDTQYF.